This T cell receptor (beta chain) was observed in a study of persistence of HIV-infected CD4 T cells. Overall study findings and caveats: Degenerate expanded CDR3beta sequences were enriched among CMV- and Gag-responding cells. TCRbeta richness was lower in CMV- and Gag-responding cells than in anti-CD3/anti-CD28-responding cells.

About this clone: Its antigen is not known.

The immunoSEQ assay was version 4, run in survey mode. Genomic DNA was diluted to around 9.3 ng/uL, up to roughly 1 ug per sample. TCRdb's copy holds only in-frame clones and misses some; the assay was immunoSEQ multiplex PCR. The sample records 23,000 or so clones, around 67% being singletons. Overlapping HIV-1 Gag 15-mer peptides at 0.85 to 1 ug per peptide per mL were used. Sorting of responding CD4+ T cells relied on upregulated CD40 ligand together with CD69. Undetectable plasma HIV-1 RNA below 50 copies/mL lasted at least 4 years. The junction had 17 bases not matched to a gene; V was cut back by 6 bases and J by 8 bases. Germline lookup yields CDR1 LGHNT and CDR2 FRNRAP. The CDR3 has 19 residues.

The source of this sequence is an adult man with HIV who was CMV-seropositive. Here the sequenced sample was CD4+ T cells sorted from PBMCs after approximately 19-hour stimulation, taken from a patient who received antiretroviral therapy. J is TRBJ2-2 and V is TRBV12-5; the match to TRBD2 covers 14 bases. The CDR3: CASGSPGLAGGSPAGELFF. The CDR3 DNA follows: TGTGCTAGTGGCTCCCCCGGACTAGCGGGGGGTTCCCCAGCTGGGGAGCTGTTTTTT.